This T cell receptor (beta chain) comes out of a study of blood T cell repertoires in COVID-19. Background on the study: Acute and convalescent COVID-19 specimens originated in the United States, Italy and Spain. Sources were T cells, B-cell-depleted T cells, or PBMCs; the material itself was cDNA or gDNA.

In the original workflow: Estimates of nucleated cell counts were drawn from the amplification of reference gene primers. Sequencing was performed with immunoSEQ multiplex PCR; in TCRdb, only in-frame clones are kept and a portion is missing. Clone size and the V and J calls come from that table; the DNA yielded D and trimming. The repertoire holds under 300,000 clones, with roughly 88% as singletons. The CDR3 runs 16 residues. Germline assignment: CDR1 MDHEN and CDR2 SYDVKM. With 8 bases clipped from V and 0 bases from J, the junction kept 7 bases outside the gene matches. The TCR sequence derives from a woman aged 40 to 49 who had recovered from COVID-19. Sequences were obtained from peripheral blood. The chain combines TRBV28 with TRBJ2-3, with TRBD2 matching over 11 bases. CDR3: CASGTGTSGSTDTQYF. CDR3 nucleotide sequence: TGTGCCAGCGGGACCGGGACTAGCGGAAGCACAGATACGCAGTATTTT.